This record covers a single TCR beta chain. The source of the sample is a study of T cell changes during pregnancy in multiple sclerosis. The V gene lost 6 bases and the J gene lost 3 bases, with 12 bases spanning the gap. The germline V gene encodes CDR1 MNHNS and CDR2 SASEGT. The CDR3 spans 13 residues. The data were produced by immunoSEQ multiplex PCR, yet TCRdb's version contains in-frame clones alone and is incomplete. The sample lists approximately 100,000 clones, more than 85% occurring once. The source was peripheral blood, collected in the second trimester of pregnancy. V and J are TRBV6-1 and TRBJ2-7, with D perhaps matching TRBD2 (5 bases). This receptor was identified in a female donor with multiple sclerosis, enrolled in a pregnancy study. This CDR3 is CASSRESLYEQYF. DNA of the CDR3: TGTGCCAGCAGCCGGGAAAGCCTCTACGAGCAGTACTTC.